This T cell receptor (beta chain) was retrieved from a study of OX40 agonist ivuxolimab in advanced cancers. Study at large: At doses from 0.01 to 10 mg/kg, patients were given intravenous ivuxolimab every 2 weeks.

This clone was detected only a few times. The antigen remains unidentified. Measured with immunoSEQ multiplex PCR; TCRdb has only the in-frame clones, and not every one. The table lists 55,000 to 70,000 clones, 89% of them singletons. The germline V and J ends were trimmed by 3 bases and 4 bases, with 6 bases remaining between them. Germline CDR1 reads GTSNPN; CDR2 reads SVGIG (reference sequence). This CDR3 has 11 residues. Findings and caveats of the study: Low normalized T-cell clonal expansion was additionally recorded for some nonresponders. Expanded clones belonging to CD8+ T cells outnumbered, on average, those of CD4+.

The rearrangement joins TRBV30 to TRBJ1-1; no reliable D call. Here the sequenced sample was CD4+ or CD8+ T cells sorted from blood, taken in a trial of the OX40 agonist ivuxolimab. This TCR came from an adult with an advanced solid tumor such as melanoma, head and neck, liver or kidney cancer. CDR3 DNA: TGTGCCTGGAGGGAGGCCACTGAAGCTTTCTTT. This sequence encodes CAWREATEAFF.